This T cell receptor (beta chain) was sequenced in a study of metastatic and nonmetastatic thyroid tumors. Study-level points and caveats: Reportedly, malignant thyroid tumors had significantly higher TCR beta diversity than benign nodules, in blood and tumor.

Nobody among the patients had been given any treatment before thyroid surgery. Many counts were recorded for this clone. The target antigen is unknown. This CDR3 comprises 14 residues. V lost 4 bases and J 5 bases, leaving 12 bases between the germline ends. Germline CDR1 is MDHEN and CDR2 is SYDVKM. TCRdb redid the clone calls on the PCR reads using MiXCR. The data contain about 52,000 clones, about 15% of them seen just once; the ten biggest clones take up 3%. This TCR was sampled from a female donor with papillary thyroid cancer or a benign thyroid nodule (not recorded which). Some clones in this sample may be carry-over from other donors' samples. This sequence joins TRBV28 and TRBJ2-1, with D unresolved. The sequencing input was blood. CDR3 DNA: TGTGCCAGCAGTTACTTTATGACCCACAATGAGCAGTTCTTC. Its translation: CASSYFMTHNEQFF.